The 2 T cell receptor beta chains listed next were all sequenced from one sample in a study of blood T cell repertoires in COVID-19. Profiled with immunoSEQ multiplex PCR; TCRdb holds only in-frame clones, not every one. The sample lists 100,000 to 150,000 clones; roughly 80% were seen once. Sequencing was done on a sample of peripheral blood. All receptors derive from a woman in her thirties who had recovered from COVID-19.

This chain joins TRBV9 and TRBJ2-2, with 8 bases matching TRBD1. Per the germline V gene, CDR1 is SGDLS and CDR2 is YYNGEE. This CDR3 spans 16 amino acids. V trimming: 2 bases; J trimming: 4 bases; junction bases outside the gene matches: 7. The CDR3 spells CASSVDRGRGTGELFF. The CDR3 bases are TGTGCCAGCAGCGTTGACAGGGGAAGGGGCACCGGGGAGCTGTTTTTT. The full variable domain, completed using reference TRBV9 and TRBJ2-2, is DSGVTQTPKHLITATGQRVTLRCSPRSGDLSVYWYQQSLDQGLQFLIQYYNGEERAKGNILERFSAQQFPDLHSELNLSSLELGDSALYFCASSVDRGRGTGELFFGEGSRLTVL.

V gene TRBV20-1 combines with J gene TRBJ2-3; 10 positions match TRBD2. The CDR3 has 18 residues. Trimming took 3 bases from V and 0 from J; bases not matched to a gene: 12. CDR1 is DFQATT and CDR2 is SNEGSKA in the germline V gene (reference sequence). As DNA, the CDR3 is TGCAGTGCTAGTACGCTAGCGGGAGAATTTTGGAGCACAGATACGCAGTATTTT. This encodes CSASTLAGEFWSTDTQYF.